This TCR beta chain was captured in a study of human T cells and chemical hapten exposure. The overall study: Investigators sensitized about 2 cm by about 2 cm of upper inner arm skin with 2% DPC.

CDR3 length: 16 residues. With 5 bases removed from V and 0 bases from J, the gap between germline ends came to 15 bases. Germline V gene sequence: CDR1 SGHVS, CDR2 FQNEAQ. This clonotype was recorded many times. Its antigen is undetermined. Study conclusions and caveats: Among TCRs, those above 1 in 1000 frequency were unaffected by DPC sensitization.

Documented time point: patch test 3, about 24 weeks after DPC sensitization. The treatment was: therapeutic diphenylcyclopropenone sensitization with weekly scalp DPC. In the source study's methods: Samples contained a median of 95,638 TCRs, with a range of 23,224 to 690,600. TCRdb used MiXCR to reprocess the RACE reads, holding one entry per CDR3 protein. The V and J calls were not made by the authors but by TCRdb's processing. Here the sample spans 50,000 to 75,000 distinct CDR3 sequences, about 10% being singletons. The sequenced sample was whole blood, obtained in connection with sensitization to the hapten diphenylcyclopropenone (DPC). The genes are TRBV7-8 and TRBJ2-3; D remains ambiguous. The sequence was obtained from a woman aged 25 to 39 with alopecia areata. Some clones in this sample may be carry-over from other donors' samples. The CDR3 sequence is CASSQRWQPSTDTQYF. The CDR3 nucleotides are TGTGCCAGCAGCCAGAGGTGGCAGCCCAGCACAGATACGCAGTATTTT.